This T cell receptor (beta chain) was sequenced during a study of early T cells in non-severe SARS-CoV-2 infection. Overall study: Sequencing used unsorted whole-blood bulk RNA, so chains lack pairing.

This clonotype was detected only a few times. Individually, cDNA molecules had unique molecular identifiers attached to them. In TCRdb, the 5' RACE reads were re-called with MiXCR into one record per CDR3 protein. The sample comprises about 61,000 distinct CDR3 sequences, more than 10% of which are singletons, and roughly 1.1% rests with the top ten. The V and J ends lost 2 bases and 4 bases, in that order; junction bases with no gene match: 4. This CDR3 spans 15 amino acids. Germline assignment: CDR1 MNHEY and CDR2 SVGEGT. The material was whole blood, obtained at baseline. The J gene is TRBJ2-2, the V gene TRBV6-2 or TRBV6-3; TRBD1 agrees at 7 bases. This TCR was sampled from an adult who was a healthcare worker with PCR-confirmed SARS-CoV-2 infection or an uninfected control (not recorded which). The donor label of this sample is uncertain. CDR3 DNA: TGTGCCAGCAGTTACCGACAGGGTACCACCGGGGAGCTGTTTTTT. Translation: CASSYRQGTTGELFF.